This T cell receptor (beta chain) was sequenced for a study of blood T cell repertoires in COVID-19. Turning to the study itself: Specimens from acute and convalescent COVID-19 originated in the United States, Italy and Spain.

CDR3 length: 13 amino acids. V was trimmed by 6 bases and J by 0 bases, leaving 6 bases between them. Germline loops: CDR1 SGHAT, CDR2 FQNNGV. Authors' methods: By means of reference gene primer amplification, nucleated cell counts were estimated. The data were produced by immunoSEQ multiplex PCR, yet TCRdb's version contains in-frame clones alone and is incomplete. V and J calls and clone size are given by that table; D and trimming were obtained from the DNA. The sample carries about 56,000 clones, about four fifths recorded once. In this sample, this clone turned up a few times. The rearrangement joins TRBV11-2 to TRBJ2-1; D uncertain. Specimen: peripheral blood. This clonotype originated in a woman aged 80 or over with acute or convalescent COVID-19. CDR3 nucleotides: TGTGCCAGCAGTGGAGTCTCCTACAATGAGCAGTTCTTC. This translates into CASSGVSYNEQFF.